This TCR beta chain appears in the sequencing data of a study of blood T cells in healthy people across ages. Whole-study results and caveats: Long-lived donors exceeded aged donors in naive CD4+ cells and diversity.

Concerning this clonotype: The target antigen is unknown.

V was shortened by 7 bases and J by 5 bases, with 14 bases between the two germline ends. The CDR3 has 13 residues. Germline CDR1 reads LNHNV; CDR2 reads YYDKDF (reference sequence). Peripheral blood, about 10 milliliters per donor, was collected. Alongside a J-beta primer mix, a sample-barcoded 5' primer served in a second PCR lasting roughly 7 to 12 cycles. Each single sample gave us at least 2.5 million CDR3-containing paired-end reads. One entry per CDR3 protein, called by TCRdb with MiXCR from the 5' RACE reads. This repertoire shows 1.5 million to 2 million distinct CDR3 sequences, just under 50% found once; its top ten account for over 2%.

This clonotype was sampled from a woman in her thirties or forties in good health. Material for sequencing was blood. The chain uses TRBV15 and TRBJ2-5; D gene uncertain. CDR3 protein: CATNSQNSETQYF. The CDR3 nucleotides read TGTGCCACCAACAGTCAGAATTCCGAGACCCAGTACTTC.